The 17 T cell receptor beta chains in this list originate from one sample, sequenced in a study of cytotoxic CD8 clonotypes in ibrutinib-treated CLL. TCRdb's copy holds only in-frame clones and misses some; the assay was immunoSEQ multiplex PCR. The data hold roughly 45,000 clones, with 65% observed a single time. Sequences were derived from PBMCs, sampled after 24 months of ibrutinib treatment. The origin of the receptors is a human donor with chronic lymphocytic leukemia.

The gene calls are TRBV7-8 and TRBJ2-7; 7 positions match TRBD1. Germline V gene data show CDR1 as SGHVS and CDR2 as FQNEAQ. There are 16 residues in the CDR3. The ends lost 5 bases at V and 2 bases at J; junction bases unmatched: 12. CDR3 loop: CASSAAEQGQPYEQYF. CDR3 nucleotide sequence: TGTGCCAGCAGCGCAGCGGAACAGGGACAGCCCTACGAGCAGTACTTC.

The chain couples TRBV6-1 to TRBJ1-4; D is unresolved. The CDR3 has 12 residues. The germline V gene encodes CDR1 MNHNS and CDR2 SASEGT. With 2 bases removed from V and 7 bases from J, the gap between germline ends came to 5 bases. This chain's CDR3 is CASSERGEKLFF. The CDR3 DNA reads TGTGCCAGCAGTGAACGAGGTGAAAAACTGTTTTTT.

The CDR3 nucleotides are TGCGCCAGCAGCTTGGAAGCGGGAGTCTACAATGAGCAGTTCTTC. This codes for CASSLEAGVYNEQFF. The chain combines TRBV5-1 with TRBJ2-1, with 8 bases aligning to TRBD2. V shed 0 bases and J 3 bases; nucleotides not matched to a gene: 2. The length of the CDR3 is 15 residues. The germline CDR1 and CDR2 sequences are SGHRS and YFSETQ. The whole variable domain, remainder taken from reference TRBV5-1 and TRBJ2-1, is KAGVTQTPRYLIKTRGQQVTLSCSPISGHRSVSWYQQTPGQGLQFLFEYFSETQRNKGNFPGRFSGRQFSNSRSEMNVSTLELGDSALYLCASSLEAGVYNEQFFGPGTRLTVL.

The chain links TRBV9 to TRBJ2-2; perhaps TRBD1 as D (6 bases). The V and J ends lost 8 bases and 4 bases respectively, with 27 bases between them. The CDR3 sequence is 18 residues long. Germline CDR1 and CDR2: SGDLS and YYNGEE. CDR3 residues: CASSQTAGMGAPTGELFF. Here the CDR3 DNA reads TGTGCCAGTTCCCAAACCGCCGGGATGGGGGCGCCCACCGGGGAGCTGTTTTTT.

Here the CDR3 DNA reads TGTGCCAGCAGCTTAACACCCCCGGGACAGGGAACTCTTACGCAGTATTTT. Translating gives CASSLTPPGQGTLTQYF. The gene calls are TRBV7-3 and TRBJ2-3; TRBD1 agrees at 9 bases. The CDR3 sequence is 17 residues long. Germline CDR1 and CDR2: SGHTA and FQGTGA. V was clipped by 0 bases and J by 8 bases; unmatched bases: 12.

The gene calls are TRBV14 and TRBJ2-7; 9 nucleotides align to TRBD1. CDR1 and CDR2 from the germline V gene are SGHDN and FVKESK. V lost 1 base to trimming and J lost 3 bases; unmatched junction nucleotides: 4. The CDR3 is made up of 15 amino acids. DNA for the CDR3: TGTGCCAGCAGCCAAGTGGGACAGGGCCTCTACGAGCAGTACTTC. It yields the protein CASSQVGQGLYEQYF.

The V gene is TRBV5-1, the J gene TRBJ1-2; D possibly corresponds to TRBD1 (5 bases). V was pared by 2 bases and J by 6 bases, with 14 bases between. This CDR3 contains 14 residues. CDR1 is SGHRS, CDR2 YFSETQ, per germline. The CDR3 nucleotides are TGCGCCAGCAGCTTCATGACAGTCACCGATGGCTACACCTTC. Amino acids: CASSFMTVTDGYTF.

The rearrangement uses TRBV10-3 and TRBJ1-6; D is unclear. V dropped 0 bases and J dropped 7 bases, with 10 bases sitting between them. The CDR3 loop spans 15 amino acids. The germline gives CDR1 ENHRY, CDR2 SYGVKD. The CDR3 sequence: CAISESTSGNSPLHF. The CDR3 DNA follows: TGTGCCATCAGTGAGTCGACGTCGGGGAATTCACCCCTCCACTTT.

The genes are TRBV27 and TRBJ1-1, with 7 bases fitting TRBD1. Per germline, CDR1 MNHEY and CDR2 SMNVEV (reference sequence). The CDR3 is 14 residues long. V lost 3 bases and J lost 4; bases outside the gene matches: 5. Here the CDR3 DNA reads TGTGCCAGCAGTTTTGACAGGGAAGGCACTGAAGCTTTCTTT. This gives the protein CASSFDREGTEAFF.

The chain joins TRBV5-1 to TRBJ2-6; 7 bases agree with TRBD2. V shed 2 bases and J 5 bases; nucleotides not matched to a gene: 7. This CDR3 has 16 amino acids. CDR1 is SGHRS and CDR2 is YFSETQ in the germline V gene. The CDR3 sequence is CASSFAGERRANVLTF. CDR3 nucleotide sequence: TGCGCCAGCAGCTTTGCGGGGGAGCGGAGGGCCAACGTCCTGACTTTC.

The chain employs TRBV30 and TRBJ1-1; D might be TRBD1 (5 bases). Per the germline V gene, CDR1 is GTSNPN and CDR2 is SVGIG (reference sequence). V dropped 2 bases and J dropped 5 bases, with 15 bases sitting between them. The CDR3 is 14 amino acids. The CDR3 DNA follows: TGTGCCTGGAGTTCCCGGGGCGGGCGGACTGAAGCTTTCTTT. Encoded protein: CAWSSRGGRTEAFF. Complete variable domain (other parts from reference TRBV30 and TRBJ1-1): SQTIHQWPATLVQPVGSPLSLECTVEGTSNPNLYWYRQAAGRGLQLLFYSVGIGQISSEVPQNLSASRPQDRQFILSSKKLLLSDSGFYLCAWSSRGGRTEAFFGQGTRLTVV.

The chain couples TRBV4-1 to TRBJ2-7, with D maybe TRBD1 (6 bases). Germline CDR1 is MGHRA and CDR2 is YSYEKL. Trimming shortened V by 1 base and J by 4 bases, and 14 bases separated the two germline ends. CDR3 length: 15 residues. CDR3 protein: CASSQALQGKYEQYF. In DNA form, the CDR3 reads TGCGCCAGCAGCCAAGCCCTACAGGGAAAGTACGAGCAGTACTTC.

The table lists this clone with many counts. CDR3 nucleotide sequence: TGTGCCAGCAGCACCACAGGGGGAGGTAATGAGCAGTTCTTC. Translating it yields CASSTTGGGNEQFF. This sequence joins TRBV21-1 and TRBJ2-1; the table's TRBD1 call for D was not verified on the DNA. TRBV21-1 constitutes a pseudogene. The CDR3 runs to 14 residues.

The chain employs TRBV10-3 and TRBJ2-5, with D unresolved. Trimming removed 3 bases at V and 1 base at J, with 6 bases between. The CDR3 is 13 residues long. The germline V gene encodes CDR1 ENHRY and CDR2 SYGVKD. CDR3 in DNA: TGTGCCATCAGTGAAGGCCCCCAAGAGACCCAGTACTTC. The encoded protein is CAISEGPQETQYF.

In this sample, this clone turned up a few times. The chain combines TRBV30 with TRBJ2-7, with a possible D match to TRBD2 (5 bases). The CDR3 loop spans 13 amino acids. V lost 1 base to trimming and J lost 7 bases, with 14 bases between them. Germline values: CDR1 GTSNPN, CDR2 SVGIG (reference sequence). CDR3 residues: CAWSDRGPGEQYF. The DNA for the CDR3 is TGTGCCTGGAGTGACCGGGGTCCTGGGGAGCAGTACTTC.

This rearrangement joins TRBV5-6 to TRBJ2-7; D possibly corresponds to TRBD1 (5 bases). Germline CDR1 and CDR2: SGHDT and YYEEEE. This CDR3 comprises 18 residues. Trimming removed 1 base from V and 0 bases from J, with 20 bases in between. CDR3 in DNA: TGTGCCAGCAGCTTGATAAGTATGGGGCAGAGGAGCTCCTACGAGCAGTACTTC. It yields the protein CASSLISMGQRSSYEQYF.

The genes are TRBV2 and TRBJ2-3, with TRBD2 identical over 14 bases. Germline CDR1 reads SNHLY; CDR2 reads FYNNEI. The length of the CDR3 is 16 residues. Germline trimming cut 5 bases from V and 3 bases from J; bases unmatched to any gene: 4. CDR3 amino acids: CASSYGTSGSTDTQYF. The CDR3 DNA reads TGTGCCAGCAGTTACGGGACTAGCGGGAGTACAGATACGCAGTATTTT.